The 25 T cell receptor beta chains below come from one sample, sequenced in a study of blood T cell repertoires in COVID-19. Using immunoSEQ multiplex PCR, the repertoire was profiled, and TCRdb retains in-frame clones only, with some absent. The data hold about 12,000 clones, with roughly nine tenths observed a single time. Sequenced material: peripheral blood. These receptors were taken from a woman aged 60-75 years with active COVID-19.

The chain joins TRBV30 to TRBJ2-7; D is perhaps TRBD2 (5 bases). This CDR3 is built from 16 residues. The V and J ends lost 0 bases and 2 bases respectively, with 17 bases between them. Germline values: CDR1 GTSNPN, CDR2 SVGIG (reference sequence). In DNA, the CDR3 is TGTGCCTGGAGTGTACGAATAGGGAGTTCCACCTACGAGCAGTACGTC. This codes for CAWSVRIGSSTYEQYV.

V is TRBV4-1 and J is TRBJ2-3; 9 nucleotides agree with TRBD2. Germline V gene data show CDR1 as MGHRA and CDR2 as YSYEKL. This CDR3 is 19 amino acids long. V was pared by 0 bases and J by 0 bases, with 10 bases of the junction left unmatched. The CDR3 is CASSQDYLAGSTSTDTQYF. CDR3 nucleotide sequence: TGCGCCAGCAGCCAAGATTACCTAGCGGGGTCGACTAGCACAGATACGCAGTATTTT.

The chain is built from TRBV28 and TRBJ2-2, with 10 bases that match TRBD2. Losses at the gene ends were 7 bases for V and 4 bases for J; bases not matched to a gene: 9. CDR3 length equals 16 residues. CDR1 MDHEN and CDR2 SYDVKM come from the germline V gene. CDR3 sequence (DNA): TGTGCCAGCAACAAAGAGGCTAGCGGGGGCACCGGGGAGCTGTTTTTT. It is translated as CASNKEASGGTGELFF. Filled out from reference TRBV28 and TRBJ2-2, the complete variable domain reads DVKVTQSSRYLVKRTGEKVFLECVQDMDHENMFWYRQDPGLGLRLIYFSYDVKMKEKGDIPEGYSVSREKKERFSLILESASTNQTSMYLCASNKEASGGTGELFFGEGSRLTVL.

This clone was seen more than once but under ten times. The chain recombines TRBV2 with TRBJ2-3, with D possibly matching TRBD2 (7 bases). V dropped 4 bases and J dropped 4 bases, with 15 bases sitting between them. The CDR3 covers 15 residues. In germline, CDR1 is SNHLY, CDR2 FYNNEI. The CDR3 spells CASSVGGGGPDTQYF. CDR3 DNA: TGTGCCAGCAGTGTTGGGGGCGGGGGCCCAGATACGCAGTATTTT.

This rearrangement joins TRBV7-2 to TRBJ2-1, with TRBD2 as a possible D gene (6 bases). Germline CDR1 and CDR2: SGHTA and FQGNSA. The CDR3 is made up of 18 amino acids. V lost 0 bases to trimming and J lost 5 bases, with 20 bases between them. The DNA of the CDR3 is TGTGCCAGCAGCTTAGCCCGTTTCGCGGGAAAGGGTCACAATGAGCAGTTCTTC. Translated, it gives CASSLARFAGKGHNEQFF.

V gene TRBV4-2 combines with J gene TRBJ1-4, with 9 bases identical to TRBD1. The CDR3 covers 14 residues. Germline V gene lookup returns CDR1 LGHNA and CDR2 YNFKEQ. Trimming took 2 bases from V and 8 from J; bases not matched to a gene: 3. The CDR3 DNA sequence: TGTGCCAGCAGCCAAACAGGGGGCGAGGAAAAACTGTTTTTT. Amino acid sequence: CASSQTGGEEKLFF.

This chain links TRBV5-6 with TRBJ1-5, with 7 nucleotides matching TRBD1. CDR1 and CDR2 from the germline V gene are SGHDT and YYEEEE. The CDR3 spans 15 residues. V shed 4 bases, J shed 4 bases, and the junction held 8 bases outside the gene matches. In DNA form, the CDR3 reads TGTGCCAGCAGCCCCGGACAGGTCAGGAATCAGCCCCAGCATTTT. This translates into CASSPGQVRNQPQHF.

The V gene is TRBV7-2, the J gene TRBJ2-2; D possibly corresponds to TRBD1 (6 bases). The V end was cut by 1 base, the J end by 2 bases, with 11 bases between. Germline V lookup: CDR1 SGHTA, CDR2 FQGNSA. The CDR3 spans 16 residues. The CDR3 region has the DNA TGTGCCAGCAGCTTAGTTGGTGGGGGCAACACCGGGGAGCTGTTTTTT. It codes for CASSLVGGGNTGELFF. Full variable domain (outside the CDR3, taken from reference TRBV7-2 and TRBJ2-2): GAGVSQSPSNKVTEKGKDVELRCDPISGHTALYWYRQSLGQGLEFLIYFQGNSAPDKSGLPSDRFSAERTGGSVSTLTIQRTQQEDSAVYLCASSLVGGGNTGELFFGEGSRLTVL.

The chain is built from TRBV15 and TRBJ1-1; no reliable D call. CDR3 length: 16 residues. Between the trimmed V and J ends, which lost 2 bases and 1 base, there was a span of 14 bases. The germline V gene encodes CDR1 LNHNV and CDR2 YYDKDF (reference sequence). The CDR3 is CATSRRPSLANTEAFF. The CDR3 coding sequence is TGTGCCACCAGCAGACGCCCCTCTTTGGCGAACACTGAAGCTTTCTTT. Drawing the rest from reference TRBV15 and TRBJ1-1, the complete variable domain is DAMVIQNPRYQVTQFGKPVTLSCSQTLNHNVMYWYQQKSSQAPKLLFHYYDKDFNNEADTPDNFQSRRPNTSFCFLDIRSPGLGDTAMYLCATSRRPSLANTEAFFGQGTRLTVV.

This sequence joins TRBV11-2 and TRBJ1-2; the match to TRBD1 covers 11 bases. After removal of 4 bases from V and 8 bases from J, the junction contained 6 bases not matched to a gene. Germline CDR1 and CDR2: SGHAT and FQNNGV. The CDR3 is 14 amino acids. The CDR3, as DNA: TGTGCCAGCAGCTATGGACAGGGGGCGTTCGGCTACACCTTC. Translated, it gives CASSYGQGAFGYTF.

V and J are TRBV6-5 and TRBJ1-5; D call uncertain. Germline-derived CDR1 and CDR2 are MNHEY and SVGAGI. The CDR3 runs 14 residues. Trimming took 3 bases from V and 0 from J, leaving 6 bases between them. The CDR3 nucleotides are TGTGCCAGCAGTTATTCCCTTAGCAATCAGCCCCAGCATTTT. The encoded protein is CASSYSLSNQPQHF.

V is TRBV12-3 or TRBV12-4 and J is TRBJ1-1, with D possibly being TRBD1 (5 bases). V dropped 7 bases and J dropped 10 bases, with 13 bases sitting between them. CDR3 length: 11 residues. The chain's CDR3 is CASTPSGGAFF. The DNA for the CDR3 is TGTGCCAGCACCCCGTCGGGGGGAGCTTTCTTT.

The rearrangement uses TRBV5-4 and TRBJ1-2, with D possibly matching TRBD1 (6 bases). The ends were cut back, 5 bases at V and 4 bases at J, with 15 bases in the middle. CDR1 SGHNT and CDR2 YYREEE come from the germline V gene (reference sequence). This CDR3 is built from 14 residues. CDR3 sequence (DNA): TGTGCCAGCAGTCAACAGGGTGGGAGCTATGGCTACACCTTC. Its translation: CASSQQGGSYGYTF.

CDR3 sequence: CASLDLQGYEQFF. In nucleotides, the CDR3 is TGTGCCAGTCTTGATCTACAGGGATATGAGCAGTTCTTC. V and J are TRBV6-5 and TRBJ2-1; D is possibly TRBD1 (6 bases). The CDR3 contains 13 residues. Trimming left V 9 bases short and J 8 bases short, with 17 bases between. Germline lookup yields CDR1 MNHEY and CDR2 SVGAGI.

The CDR3 DNA sequence: TGTGCCAGCTCACCACCTAGCTACAGGTTTCAGTTCTTC. Translated: CASSPPSYRFQFF. The chain links TRBV18 to TRBJ2-1, with a weak D call TRBD1 (5 bases). CDR3 size: 13 residues. Trimming pared 0 bases from V and 13 bases from J, leaving 13 bases between. The germline gives CDR1 KGHSH, CDR2 LQKENI.

CDR3 sequence (DNA): TGCGCCAGCAGATCGGGACAGACAACCACCGGGGAGCTGTTTTTT. Translated: CASRSGQTTTGELFF. V is TRBV5-1 and J is TRBJ2-2, with 7 bases matching TRBD1. This CDR3 comprises 15 residues. Unmatched junction bases numbered 8, after V lost 5 bases and J lost 4 bases. Germline values: CDR1 SGHRS, CDR2 YFSETQ. Full variable domain (remainder filled in from reference TRBV5-1 and TRBJ2-2): KAGVTQTPRYLIKTRGQQVTLSCSPISGHRSVSWYQQTPGQGLQFLFEYFSETQRNKGNFPGRFSGRQFSNSRSEMNVSTLELGDSALYLCASRSGQTTTGELFFGEGSRLTVL.

This chain uses TRBV3-1 (or the pseudogene TRBV3-2) with TRBJ2-7; D perhaps matches TRBD2 (6 bases). V lost 1 base and J 6 bases, leaving 10 bases between the germline ends. The CDR3 sequence is 13 residues long. Germline V gives CDR1 LGHDT, CDR2 YNNKEL (reference sequence). The chain's CDR3 is CASSQAGAGEQYF. The CDR3 DNA follows: TGTGCCAGCAGCCAAGCGGGAGCCGGCGAGCAGTACTTC.

The chain is built from TRBV6-2 or TRBV6-3 and TRBJ1-2, with D possibly matching TRBD1 (6 bases). This CDR3 is built from 16 residues. Germline-derived CDR1 and CDR2 are MNHEY and SVGEGT. Between the trimmed V and J ends, which lost 6 bases and 6 bases, there was a span of 23 bases. The CDR3 coding sequence is TGTGCCAGCAGCCTCTACCCGGACAGTGCGAGGAATGGCTACACCTTC. This translates into CASSLYPDSARNGYTF.

Worth noting for this clone: One end of the junction fails to match germline, which may point to a read error. V usage is TRBV9 and J usage is TRBJ2-7; no firm D call. Looked up from germline, CDR1 is SGDLS and CDR2 is YYNGEE. CDR3 size: 15 residues. In DNA, the CDR3 is TGTGCCAGCAGCGTAGGTGGCAGGTCCTCCGACGAGCAGTACTTC. Its translation is CASSVGGRSSDEQYF.

The J gene is TRBJ1-2, the V gene TRBV24-1, with D perhaps matching TRBD1 (6 bases). The CDR3 has 14 residues. The V gene's germline CDR1 is KGHDR and CDR2 SFDVKD. V lost 9 bases to trimming and J lost 1 base, with 14 bases between them. The CDR3 spells CATLAAGDNYGYTF. DNA for the CDR3: TGTGCCACCCTGGCGGCAGGGGATAACTATGGCTACACCTTC.

V usage is TRBV11-3 and J usage is TRBJ2-5; 13 bases map to TRBD2. J was trimmed by 5 bases and V by 5 bases; bases with no gene match: 11. The CDR3 totals 17 residues. From germline, CDR1 is SGHNT and CDR2 YENEEA. This chain's CDR3 is CASSPRTSGGPGETQYF. DNA of the CDR3: TGTGCCAGCAGCCCCAGGACTAGCGGGGGACCCGGGGAGACCCAGTACTTC.

The V and J genes are TRBV7-8 and TRBJ1-4; 7 bases align to TRBD1. Losses at the gene ends were 4 bases for V and 3 bases for J; bases not matched to a gene: 14. The CDR3 contains 18 residues. CDR1 SGHVS and CDR2 FQNEAQ come from the germline V gene. CDR3 region: CASSYASRTGTANEKLFF. The DNA for the CDR3 is TGTGCCAGCAGCTACGCTTCCAGGACCGGGACAGCTAATGAAAAACTGTTTTTT.

V usage is TRBV28 and J usage is TRBJ2-2; possibly TRBD2 for D (6 bases). Trimming shortened V by 5 bases and J by 4 bases, and 11 bases separated the two germline ends. The germline V gene has CDR1 MDHEN and CDR2 SYDVKM. CDR3 length: 14 residues. CDR3 DNA: TGTGCCAGCAGTCCGGGACTCTTCACCGGGGAGCTGTTTTTT. Translation gives CASSPGLFTGELFF.

This chain connects TRBV30 to TRBJ1-1; weak D call: TRBD1 (5 bases). Trimming pared 0 bases from V and 0 bases from J, leaving 14 bases between. The germline V gene encodes CDR1 GTSNPN and CDR2 SVGIG (reference sequence). CDR3 size: 16 residues. CDR3 protein: CAWSVRTGTLNTEAFF. The CDR3, as DNA: TGTGCCTGGAGTGTCCGAACCGGGACTTTGAACACTGAAGCTTTCTTT.

This chain links TRBV7-3 with TRBJ2-3; TRBD2 matches at 11 bases. CDR1 is SGHTA, CDR2 FQGTGA, per germline. V shed 5 bases, J shed 6 bases, and the junction held 7 bases outside the gene matches. This CDR3 spans 15 amino acids. The DNA of the CDR3 is TGTGCCAGCAGCCGTAGCGGGGGGGCCATTGATACGCAGTATTTT. Residues: CASSRSGGAIDTQYF.